Listed below are T cell receptor beta chains from one sample, sequenced in a study of CD8+ T cells in alopecia areata. TCRdb keeps only in-frame clones here, not all; method: immunoSEQ multiplex PCR. Among roughly 150,000 clones listed, about 54% were seen once. Sequencing used CD4+ T cells sorted from blood. Receptors originate from a human donor in good health. CDR3s include the opening cysteine and the closing phenylalanine or tryptophan. The order of the fields is J gene, V gene, D gene, clone size, CDR3 DNA, CDR3 protein. The D gene is left open where the match is weak. For some rows the clone size is stated as once, few or many, or as a class when expanded; others skip it.

j_call: TRBJ1-4; v_call: TRBV6-5; d_call: TRBD1; clone_size: NA; cdr3_nt: TGTGCCAGCAGTTACGGGGGACAGGGAAATGAAAAACTGTTTTTT; cdr3_aa: CASSYGGQGNEKLFF
j_call: TRBJ2-5; v_call: TRBV29-1; d_call: NA; clone_size: NA; cdr3_nt: TGCAGCGTTGAATGGGCGGGCCAAGAGACCCAGTACTTC; cdr3_aa: CSVEWAGQETQYF
j_call: TRBJ2-5; v_call: TRBV30; d_call: NA; clone_size: NA; cdr3_nt: TGTGCCTGGAGTGCCCCCCTCAGGGCGGTGGAGACCCAGTACTTC; cdr3_aa: CAWSAPLRAVETQYF
j_call: TRBJ1-1; v_call: TRBV5-6; d_call: NA; clone_size: NA; cdr3_nt: TGTGCCAGCAGCTTTCCCAGAGACACTGAAGCTTTCTTT; cdr3_aa: CASSFPRDTEAFF
j_call: TRBJ2-1; v_call: TRBV29-1; d_call: NA; clone_size: few; cdr3_nt: TGCAGCGTTGAAAGGGGGTCGAAGCAGTTCTTC; cdr3_aa: CSVERGSKQFF
j_call: TRBJ2-3; v_call: TRBV4-1; d_call: NA; clone_size: NA; cdr3_nt: TGCGCCAGCAGCGCCCCAGGGACAGATACGCAGTATTTT; cdr3_aa: CASSAPGTDTQYF
j_call: TRBJ2-7; v_call: TRBV7-9; d_call: NA; clone_size: NA; cdr3_nt: TGTGCCAGCAGCCTAATTCGGGGCAACGAGCAGTACTTC; cdr3_aa: CASSLIRGNEQYF
j_call: TRBJ2-3; v_call: TRBV30; d_call: NA; clone_size: NA; cdr3_nt: TGTGCCTGGAGTGGGTCAGATACGCAGTATTTT; cdr3_aa: CAWSGSDTQYF
j_call: TRBJ2-5; v_call: TRBV5-4; d_call: TRBD2; clone_size: NA; cdr3_nt: TGTGCCAGCAGCCTGGGAGGGAGGGGAGAGACCCAGTACTTC; cdr3_aa: CASSLGGRGETQYF
j_call: TRBJ2-7; v_call: TRBV27; d_call: TRBD2; clone_size: NA; cdr3_nt: TGTGCCAGCAGTTTCGGACTAGCGGGAGGTGTGTACGAGCAGTACTTC; cdr3_aa: CASSFGLAGGVYEQYF
j_call: TRBJ2-5; v_call: TRBV5-1; d_call: NA; clone_size: NA; cdr3_nt: TGCGCCAGCGCAAGGGGAGGAGGGGCTGAGACCCAGTACTTC; cdr3_aa: CASARGGGAETQYF
j_call: TRBJ2-1; v_call: TRBV4-1; d_call: NA; clone_size: few; cdr3_nt: TGCGCCAGCAGCCAAGATCTAAGGTTCCATTTCTTC; cdr3_aa: CASSQDLRFHFF
j_call: TRBJ2-1; v_call: TRBV7-3; d_call: NA; clone_size: NA; cdr3_nt: TGTGCCAGCAGCTTACGACCGGTGACTAGACAAGGCAATGAGCAGTTCTTC; cdr3_aa: CASSLRPVTRQGNEQFF
j_call: TRBJ2-3; v_call: TRBV2; d_call: NA; clone_size: many; cdr3_nt: TGTGCCAGCAGTGAGAAGGTGGCTCACCCCACAGATACGCAGTATTTT; cdr3_aa: CASSEKVAHPTDTQYF
j_call: TRBJ1-4; v_call: TRBV7-3; d_call: NA; clone_size: few; cdr3_nt: TGTGCCAGCAGCTTACACGGCGGACCTAATGAAAAACTGTTTTTT; cdr3_aa: CASSLHGGPNEKLFF
j_call: TRBJ2-3; v_call: TRBV10-2; d_call: NA; clone_size: NA; cdr3_nt: TGCGCCAGCAGAGCGGATCCCCCTAGCACAGATACGCAGTATTTT; cdr3_aa: CASRADPPSTDTQYF
j_call: TRBJ2-1; v_call: TRBV27; d_call: TRBD2; clone_size: NA; cdr3_nt: TGTGCCAGCAGTTCACGCTCGATGGGAGGGAACAATGAGCAGTTCTTC; cdr3_aa: CASSSRSMGGNNEQFF
j_call: TRBJ2-7; v_call: TRBV7-2; d_call: NA; clone_size: few; cdr3_nt: TGTGCCAGCAGCCCCCTGGGGGGAGTTAGGCAGTACTTC; cdr3_aa: CASSPLGGVRQYF
j_call: TRBJ2-4; v_call: TRBV29-1; d_call: TRBD2; clone_size: NA; cdr3_nt: TGCAGCGTTGAATCGGGCGGGGAGGGCGGTATTCAGTACTTC; cdr3_aa: CSVESGGEGGIQYF
j_call: TRBJ2-5; v_call: TRBV4-1; d_call: TRBD2; clone_size: NA; cdr3_nt: TGCGCCAGCAGCCAGGGGGGACTAGCTGTAGAGACCCAGTACTTC; cdr3_aa: CASSQGGLAVETQYF
j_call: TRBJ2-2; v_call: TRBV2; d_call: TRBD2; clone_size: NA; cdr3_nt: TGTGCCAGCAGCCGTTTAGCGGGATCGGGCGGGGAGCTGTTTTTT; cdr3_aa: CASSRLAGSGGELFF
j_call: TRBJ1-5; v_call: TRBV2; d_call: TRBD1; clone_size: few; cdr3_nt: TGTGCCAGCAGGGACAGGGGAGCTCAGCCCCAGCATTTT; cdr3_aa: CASRDRGAQPQHF
j_call: TRBJ2-7; v_call: TRBV13; d_call: TRBD2; clone_size: NA; cdr3_nt: TGTGCCAGCAGCCCCGGGACTAGCGGAGAGCAGTACTTC; cdr3_aa: CASSPGTSGEQYF
j_call: TRBJ2-3; v_call: TRBV5-1; d_call: NA; clone_size: NA; cdr3_nt: TGCGCCAGCAGCTTGAAGCAGAACACAGATACGCAGTATTTT; cdr3_aa: CASSLKQNTDTQYF
j_call: TRBJ1-2; v_call: TRBV25-1; d_call: TRBD1; clone_size: NA; cdr3_nt: TGTGCCAGCAGTGAAAACAGGGGGAAAGGAGCTAACTATGGCTACACCTTC; cdr3_aa: CASSENRGKGANYGYTF
j_call: TRBJ2-3; v_call: TRBV5-1; d_call: NA; clone_size: NA; cdr3_nt: TGCGCCAGCTCGGGGGCGAGGAGCACAGATACGCAGTATTTT; cdr3_aa: CASSGARSTDTQYF
j_call: TRBJ2-7; v_call: TRBV4-1; d_call: NA; clone_size: once; cdr3_nt: TGCGCCAGCAGCCGGGGCGCCCTAACGGACGAGCAGTACTTC; cdr3_aa: CASSRGALTDEQYF
j_call: TRBJ2-5; v_call: TRBV15; d_call: TRBD1; clone_size: NA; cdr3_nt: TGTGCCACCAGCAGTCGGGACAGTGGTGAGACCCAGTACTTC; cdr3_aa: CATSSRDSGETQYF
j_call: TRBJ2-1; v_call: TRBV7-9; d_call: TRBD1; clone_size: NA; cdr3_nt: TGTGCCAGCAGCTTAGCAGGGACAGCGAATGAGCAGTTCTTC; cdr3_aa: CASSLAGTANEQFF
j_call: TRBJ2-7; v_call: TRBV2; d_call: TRBD2; clone_size: NA; cdr3_nt: TGTGCCAGCGCCCTTAGCGGGAGAAGAGAGCAGTACTTC; cdr3_aa: CASALSGRREQYF